This T cell receptor (beta chain) was observed in a study of early T cells in non-severe SARS-CoV-2 infection. On the study more broadly: Whole-blood bulk RNA, unsorted, was sequenced, and chains were unpaired.

This clonotype was observed at least ten times. The antigen is unknown. Study-wide results and caveats: CD4 and private specificities were missed by VDJdb matching, which favored anti-spike CD8 responses.

Looked up from germline, CDR1 is SEHNR and CDR2 is FQNEAQ (reference sequence). J lost 2 bases, V lost 4 bases, and 3 bases had no gene match. This CDR3 spans 15 amino acids. Researchers attached unique molecular identifiers to individual cDNA molecules. TCRdb used MiXCR to reprocess the 5' RACE reads, holding one entry per CDR3 protein. This table holds roughly 83,000 distinct CDR3 sequences, about 10% found once. This clonotype was obtained from an adult who was a healthcare worker with PCR-confirmed SARS-CoV-2 infection or an uninfected control (not recorded which). The V and J genes are TRBV7-9 and TRBJ2-7, with TRBD2 matching 12 bases. Sequencing was performed on whole blood, taken at baseline. CDR3 region: CASSSGLAGPYEQYF. Here the CDR3 DNA reads TGTGCCAGCAGCTCGGGACTAGCGGGCCCCTACGAGCAGTACTTC.